A single sample is the source of the 20 T cell receptor beta chains below, sequenced in a study of patients and donors after allogeneic stem cell transplantation. TCRdb re-derived calls from the RT-PCR reads in MiXCR, one entry per CDR3 protein. Of 950 or so distinct CDR3 sequences listed, under 0.5% were seen once; the top ten hold 35%. Sequences were obtained from blood, either unsorted or a sorted T cell fraction (not recorded which). These receptor sequences come from a human donor who was either an allogeneic HSCT recipient or a stem cell or donor lymphocyte infusion donor (not recorded which). It is not recorded whose cells these are; they may come from a transplant donor.

This clonotype ranks as large. The genes are TRBV29-1 and TRBJ2-7; TRBD1 matches at 7 bases. The CDR3 contains 11 residues. CDR1 is SQVTM, CDR2 ANQGSEA, per germline. J gave up 3 bases and V 6 bases, and 2 bases lay outside the gene matches. CDR3 DNA sequence: TGCAGCGTAGGGACAGACTACGAGCAGTACTTC. The encoded protein is CSVGTDYEQYF.

Within the sample, this clonotype is large. The J gene is TRBJ1-1, the V gene TRBV24-1; no clear D gene. CDR1 is KGHDR, CDR2 SFDVKD, per germline. V lost 4 bases to trimming and J lost 6 bases, with 5 bases between them. The CDR3 contains 11 residues. The DNA for the CDR3 is TGTGCCACCAGTGAGAGGTCTGAAGCTTTCTTT. It yields the protein CATSERSEAFF.

This clonotype is medium-sized within its sample. The V gene is TRBV2, the J gene TRBJ1-1; D gene unclear. The CDR3 extends over 14 amino acids. Trimming left V 3 bases short and J 5 bases short, with 13 bases between. The germline V gene encodes CDR1 SNHLY and CDR2 FYNNEI. The DNA for the CDR3 is TGTGCCAGCAGTGAGGGTCCGGGAACAACTGAAGCTTTCTTT. Translating gives CASSEGPGTTEAFF.

This clonotype is classed as large. V is TRBV5-5 and J is TRBJ1-1; D is undetermined. There are 13 residues in the CDR3. The V gene lost 0 bases and the J gene lost 2 bases, with 5 bases spanning the gap. CDR1 SGHKS and CDR2 YYEKEE come from the germline V gene (reference sequence). Here the CDR3 DNA reads TGTGCCAGCAGCTTGGCAGGTAACACTGAAGCTTTCTTT. Protein product: CASSLAGNTEAFF.

By sample fraction, this clonotype is medium-sized (0.01 to 0.1%). This chain uses TRBV15 with TRBJ2-3, with 8 nucleotides matching TRBD2. Germline CDR1 and CDR2: LNHNV and YYDKDF (reference sequence). Germline trimming cut 1 base from V and 3 bases from J; bases unmatched to any gene: 6. The CDR3 runs to 16 residues. Here the CDR3 reads CATSRGAGEMTDTQYF. The CDR3 coding sequence is TGTGCCACCAGCAGAGGAGCGGGAGAAATGACAGATACGCAGTATTTT. The variable domain in full, with the rest retrieved from reference TRBV15 and TRBJ2-3, is DAMVIQNPRYQVTQFGKPVTLSCSQTLNHNVMYWYQQKSSQAPKLLFHYYDKDFNNEADTPDNFQSRRPNTSFCFLDIRSPGLGDTAMYLCATSRGAGEMTDTQYFGPGTRLTVL.

Relative to its sample, this clonotype is large. The chain has TRBV27 and TRBJ2-1; D is perhaps TRBD1 (6 bases). The CDR3 is 15 residues long. CDR1 MNHEY and CDR2 SMNVEV come from the germline V gene (reference sequence). Trimming shortened V by 8 bases and J by 7 bases, and 21 bases separated the two germline ends. CDR3: CASSPGAGLGNEQFF. The CDR3 nucleotides read TGTGCCAGCTCCCCAGGGGCAGGGTTGGGGAATGAGCAGTTCTTC.

This clonotype was counted ten times or more. The chain is built from TRBV6-5 and TRBJ2-1, with D tentatively TRBD2 (6 bases). The CDR3 consists of 14 residues. Trimming took off 5 bases at V and 4 bases at J, with 12 bases between the two ends. Germline V gene data show CDR1 as MNHEY and CDR2 as SVGAGI. CDR3 nucleotides: TGTGCCAGCAGTCCCCAAGGAGGGTACAATGAGCAGTTCTTC. This translates into CASSPQGGYNEQFF.

In its sample, this clonotype is medium-sized. The J gene is TRBJ2-1, the V gene TRBV27; D remains ambiguous. The CDR3 length is 14 residues. The V end was cut by 3 bases, the J end by 0 bases, with 6 bases between. Germline loops: CDR1 MNHEY, CDR2 SMNVEV (reference sequence). The CDR3, as DNA: TGTGCCAGCAGTTTGGTCGGCTCCTACAATGAGCAGTTCTTC. Translated, it gives CASSLVGSYNEQFF.

This clonotype was picked up many times. The rearrangement links TRBV10-3 to TRBJ2-5; D unclear. Looked up from germline, CDR1 is ENHRY and CDR2 is SYGVKD. This CDR3 contains 13 residues. V lost 5 bases to trimming and J lost 4 bases, with 11 bases between them. In DNA form, the CDR3 reads TGTGCCATCAGTCTGGATCCGGGAGAGACCCAGTACTTC. Translation gives CAISLDPGETQYF.

This clonotype is labeled as medium-sized (0.01 to 0.1%). The chain uses TRBV7-6 and TRBJ2-2; 12 nucleotides match TRBD2. CDR1 SGHVS and CDR2 FNYEAQ come from the germline V gene. This CDR3 contains 18 residues. Trimming at V came to 1 base and at J to 5 bases, leaving 8 bases not matched to a gene. CDR3 residues: CASSLDVTSGRRTGELFF. The CDR3 DNA reads TGTGCCAGCAGCTTAGATGTGACTAGCGGGAGACGTACCGGGGAGCTGTTTTTT.

By share of the sample, this clonotype is large. The chain couples TRBV5-1 to TRBJ2-1; 9 bases are a match to TRBD2. This CDR3 contains 15 residues. V lost 4 bases to trimming and J lost 8 bases; unmatched junction nucleotides: 10. The germline V gene has CDR1 SGHRS and CDR2 YFSETQ. CDR3 nucleotide sequence: TGCGCCAGCAGCCTCCGGGGTAGCGGGAGCTATGAGCAGTTCTTC. It codes for CASSLRGSGSYEQFF.

By its share, this clonotype is medium-sized. The chain carries TRBV7-9 and TRBJ1-4; D is undetermined. V lost 5 bases, J lost 6 bases, and 16 bases lay in between. CDR3 length: 15 amino acids. Germline lookup yields CDR1 SEHNR and CDR2 FQNEAQ (reference sequence). The CDR3 reads CASSRPSGRYEKLFF. CDR3 bases: TGTGCCAGCAGCCGACCGAGTGGCCGGTATGAAAAACTGTTTTTT.

In its sample, this clonotype is medium-sized. At one of its ends the junction is not consistent with the germline gene, which may arise from a read error. The gene calls are TRBV20-1 and TRBJ2-2; 7 bases line up with TRBD2. This CDR3 is built from 15 residues. Germline V gives CDR1 DFQATT, CDR2 SNEGSKA (reference sequence). The CDR3 region is CSSRDGAGDSGELFF. The CDR3 nucleotides read TGCAGTTCTAGAGATGGGGCGGGAGACTCCGGGGAGCTGTTTTTT.

By share, this clonotype ranks as medium-sized (0.01 to 0.1%). The rearrangement joins TRBV7-2 to TRBJ1-4; TRBD1 agrees at 8 bases. V lost 4 bases to trimming and J lost 7 bases; unmatched junction nucleotides: 5. CDR1 is SGHTA and CDR2 is FQGNSA in the germline V gene. The CDR3 covers 14 residues. The CDR3 bases are TGTGCCAGCAGCTATCGACAGGGGAGTGAAAAACTGTTTTTT. Its protein product is CASSYRQGSEKLFF. The full variable domain, completed using reference TRBV7-2 and TRBJ1-4, is GAGVSQSPSNKVTEKGKDVELRCDPISGHTALYWYRQSLGQGLEFLIYFQGNSAPDKSGLPSDRFSAERTGGSVSTLTIQRTQQEDSAVYLCASSYRQGSEKLFFGSGTQLSVL.

Sample share makes this clonotype large. V gene TRBV10-3 combines with J gene TRBJ2-7; no definite D call. The V end was cut by 3 bases, the J end by 5 bases, with 5 bases between. Germline assignment: CDR1 ENHRY and CDR2 SYGVKD. The CDR3 is 11 residues long. Here the CDR3 reads CAISERDEQYF. Here the CDR3 DNA reads TGTGCCATCAGTGAAAGGGACGAGCAGTACTTC.

This clonotype has a count of ten or more. The V gene is TRBV29-1, the J gene TRBJ2-7; TRBD1 might be the D (5 bases). This CDR3 region has 11 residues. Looked up from germline, CDR1 is SQVTM and CDR2 is ANQGSEA. The V gene lost 7 bases and the J gene lost 1 base, with 8 bases spanning the gap. CDR3 in DNA: TGCAGCGGTGGACAATCCTACGAGCAGTACTTC. Its protein product is CSGGQSYEQYF.

In its sample, this clonotype is medium-sized (0.01 to 0.1%). The chain carries TRBV21-1 and TRBJ1-1; TRBD1, the table's D call, was not compared with the DNA. TRBV21-1 is shown as a pseudogene. The CDR3 has 14 residues. CDR3 coding DNA: TGTGCCAGCAGCAGAACAGGGTGCGACACTGAAGCTTTCTTT. As protein: CASSRTGCDTEAFF.

By share, this clonotype ranks as medium-sized (0.01 to 0.1%). V is TRBV29-1 and J is TRBJ1-2; possibly TRBD1 for D (6 bases). Trimming took off 5 bases at V and 4 bases at J, with 11 bases between the two ends. Germline V gene data show CDR1 as SQVTM and CDR2 as ANQGSEA. This CDR3 is 12 amino acids long. The CDR3 DNA sequence: TGCAGCGTTTATGACAGGCTCTATGGCTACACCTTC. It specifies CSVYDRLYGYTF. The entire variable domain, with the rest obtained from reference TRBV29-1 and TRBJ1-2, is as follows: SAVISQKPSRDICQRGTSLTIQCQVDSQVTMMFWYRQQPGQSLTLIATANQGSEATYESGFVIDKFPISRPNLTFSTLTVSNMSPEDSSIYLCSVYDRLYGYTFGSGTRLTVV.

This clonotype is judged medium-sized. The chain uses TRBV28 and TRBJ2-1; D is unclear. The CDR3 covers 15 residues. In germline, CDR1 is MDHEN, CDR2 SYDVKM. The germline V and J ends were trimmed by 0 bases and 7 bases, with 13 bases remaining between them. CDR3 in DNA: TGTGCCAGCAGTTTATGGGTGGGGTGGCCGAATGAGCAGTTCTTC. Its translation: CASSLWVGWPNEQFF.

This clonotype is classed as medium-sized. The chain joins TRBV12-3 or TRBV12-4 to TRBJ1-2; a possible D gene is TRBD1 (5 bases). V dropped 7 bases and J dropped 3 bases, with 9 bases sitting between them. The CDR3 has 12 residues. CDR3 protein: CASMDNYYGYTF. The CDR3 bases are TGTGCCAGCATGGACAATTACTATGGCTACACCTTC.